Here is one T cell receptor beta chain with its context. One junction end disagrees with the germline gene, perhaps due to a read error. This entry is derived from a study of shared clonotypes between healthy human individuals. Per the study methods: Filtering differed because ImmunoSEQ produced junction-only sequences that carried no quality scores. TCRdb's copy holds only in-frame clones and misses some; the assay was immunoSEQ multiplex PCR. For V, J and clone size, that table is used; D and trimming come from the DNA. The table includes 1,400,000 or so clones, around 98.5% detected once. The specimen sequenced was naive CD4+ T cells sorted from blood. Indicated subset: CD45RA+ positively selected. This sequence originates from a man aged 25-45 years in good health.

In DNA, the CDR3 is TGTGCCAGCCGAAGACTAGCGGGAGGTTGGGCTTTC. As protein: CASRRLAGGWAF. The rearrangement uses TRBV6-5 and TRBJ2-6; 13 bases map to TRBD2. The CDR3 has 12 amino acids. CDR1 is MNHEY and CDR2 is SVGAGI in the germline V gene.